This TCR beta chain originates from a study of cytomegalovirus exposure and HLA in healthy donors. The CDR3 contains 15 residues. The germline V gene has CDR1 GTSNPN and CDR2 SVGIG (reference sequence). With regard to this clone: Germline and junction disagree at one end, which may indicate a read error.

PCR involved 60 Vbeta and 13 Jbeta primers. Profiled with immunoSEQ multiplex PCR; TCRdb holds only in-frame clones, not every one. The repertoire holds tens of thousands of clones, with around 69% as singletons. Sequencing was carried out using PBMCs. The receptor comes from a woman in her twenties or thirties in good health and CMV-seronegative. The rearrangement links TRBV30 to TRBJ2-6; TRBD1 is a possible D gene (7 bases). CDR3 in amino acids: CARRDRASGANVLTF. The CDR3 DNA follows: TGTGCCCGGAGGGACAGAGCCTCTGGGGCCAACGTCCTGACTTTC.